The T cell receptor beta chain under discussion was sequenced for a study of CD8 T cells in Susac syndrome. Study-wide findings and caveats: The study conceded that its TCR sequencing and HLA analysis involved relatively few individuals.

RNA was extracted with the RNeasy kit, and a quantity of 0.5 to 1 ug was reverse transcribed using random hexamers. The immunoSEQ assay covered 54 Vbeta and 13 Jbeta segments for CDR3. TCRdb recomputed calls from the immunoSEQ multiplex PCR reads with MiXCR, one row per CDR3 protein. Among about 160,000 distinct CDR3 sequences listed, approximately 94% were seen once. Sequencing targeted TCR beta in blood CD8+ and CD4+ T cells. Negative magnetic isolation gave CD8+ and CD4+ cells; FACS enriched CD8+ TEMRA. Trimming removed 5 bases from V and 7 bases from J, with 6 bases in between. Germline V lookup: CDR1 MNHEY, CDR2 SMNVEV (reference sequence). This CDR3 comprises 11 residues. Points on this clonotype: Its antigen is as yet unknown.

The sequenced material came from CD4+ T cells from PBMCs. The chain employs TRBV27 and TRBJ2-4; unclear D gene. The source of this sequence is a human donor with multiple sclerosis. The CDR3 is CASSGLNIQYF. The DNA for the CDR3 is TGTGCCAGCAGTGGTTTGAACATTCAGTACTTC.